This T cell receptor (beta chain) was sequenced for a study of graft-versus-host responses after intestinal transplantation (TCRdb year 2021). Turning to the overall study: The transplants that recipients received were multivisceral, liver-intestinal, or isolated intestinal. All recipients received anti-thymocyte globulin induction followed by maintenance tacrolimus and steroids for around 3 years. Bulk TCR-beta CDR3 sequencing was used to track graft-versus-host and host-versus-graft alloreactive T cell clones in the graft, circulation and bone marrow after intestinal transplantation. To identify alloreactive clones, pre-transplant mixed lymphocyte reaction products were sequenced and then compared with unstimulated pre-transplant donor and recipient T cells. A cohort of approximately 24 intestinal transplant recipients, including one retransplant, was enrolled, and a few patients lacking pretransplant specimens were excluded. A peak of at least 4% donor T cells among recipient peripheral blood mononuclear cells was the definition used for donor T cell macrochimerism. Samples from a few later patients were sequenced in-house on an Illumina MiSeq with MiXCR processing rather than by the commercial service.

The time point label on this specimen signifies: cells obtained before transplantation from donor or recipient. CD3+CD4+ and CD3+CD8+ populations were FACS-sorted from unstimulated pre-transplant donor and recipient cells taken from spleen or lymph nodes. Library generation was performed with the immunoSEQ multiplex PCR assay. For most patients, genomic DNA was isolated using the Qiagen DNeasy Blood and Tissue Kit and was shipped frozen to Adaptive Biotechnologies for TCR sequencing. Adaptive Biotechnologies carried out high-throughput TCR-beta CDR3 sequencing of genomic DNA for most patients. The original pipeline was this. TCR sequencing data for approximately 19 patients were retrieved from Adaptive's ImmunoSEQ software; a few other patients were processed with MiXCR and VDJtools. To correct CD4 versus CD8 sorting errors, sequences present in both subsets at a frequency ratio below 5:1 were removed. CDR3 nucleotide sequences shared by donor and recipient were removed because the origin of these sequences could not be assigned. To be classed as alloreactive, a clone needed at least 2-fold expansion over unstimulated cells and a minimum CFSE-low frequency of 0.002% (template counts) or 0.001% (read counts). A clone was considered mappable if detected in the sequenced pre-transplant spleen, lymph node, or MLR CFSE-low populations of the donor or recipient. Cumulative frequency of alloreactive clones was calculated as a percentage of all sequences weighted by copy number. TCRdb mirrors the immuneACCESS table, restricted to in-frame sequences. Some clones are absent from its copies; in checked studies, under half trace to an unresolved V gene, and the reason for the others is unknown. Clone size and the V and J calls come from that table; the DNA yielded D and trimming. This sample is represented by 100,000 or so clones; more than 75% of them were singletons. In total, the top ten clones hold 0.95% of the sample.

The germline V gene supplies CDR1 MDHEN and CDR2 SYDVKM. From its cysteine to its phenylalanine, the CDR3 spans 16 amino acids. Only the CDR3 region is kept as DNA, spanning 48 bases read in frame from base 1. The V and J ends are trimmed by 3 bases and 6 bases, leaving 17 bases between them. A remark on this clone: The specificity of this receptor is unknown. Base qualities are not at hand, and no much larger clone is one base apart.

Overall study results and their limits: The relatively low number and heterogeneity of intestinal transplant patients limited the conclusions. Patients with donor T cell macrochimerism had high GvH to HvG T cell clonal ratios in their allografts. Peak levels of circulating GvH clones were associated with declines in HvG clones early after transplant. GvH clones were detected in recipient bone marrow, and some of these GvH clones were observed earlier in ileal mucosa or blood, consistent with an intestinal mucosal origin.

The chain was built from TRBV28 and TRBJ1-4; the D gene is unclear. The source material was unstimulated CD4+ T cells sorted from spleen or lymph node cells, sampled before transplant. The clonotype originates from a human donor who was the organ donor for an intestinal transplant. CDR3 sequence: CASSFRQAQGYEKLFF. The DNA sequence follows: TGTGCCAGCAGTTTTCGCCAGGCCCAAGGGTATGAAAAACTGTTTTTT.